Below are 11 T cell receptor beta chains sequenced from a single sample in a study of blood T cell repertoires in COVID-19. Generated by immunoSEQ multiplex PCR, the TCRdb table keeps only in-frame clones and is missing some. The table records roughly 77,000 clones, around three quarters of them present only once. Sequencing input: peripheral blood. The receptors stem from a man aged 55 to 70 with active or convalescent COVID-19.

The chain couples TRBV30 to TRBJ2-3; 8 nucleotides agree with TRBD2. V shed 3 bases, J shed 0 bases, and the junction held 11 bases outside the gene matches. Germline V CDR1 and CDR2: GTSNPN, SVGIG (reference sequence). The CDR3 is 17 residues long. CDR3 amino acids: CAWRNRGGKTSTDTQYF. CDR3 nucleotide sequence: TGTGCCTGGAGAAACCGCGGGGGGAAAACTAGCACAGATACGCAGTATTTT.

The V call is TRBV27, the J call TRBJ2-2; maybe TRBD2 (5 bases). The length of the CDR3 is 14 residues. Germline CDR1 is MNHEY and CDR2 is SMNVEV (reference sequence). Trimming removed 0 bases from V and 7 bases from J, with 9 bases in between. The DNA for the CDR3 is TGTGCCAGCAGTTTATCGAGAACTAGCGGGGAGCTGTTTTTT. Translating gives CASSLSRTSGELFF.

CDR3 residues: CASSLTSGVYEQYF. As DNA, the CDR3 is TGTGCCAGCAGCCTGACTAGCGGGGTATACGAGCAGTACTTC. The chain combines TRBV7-9 with TRBJ2-7; 11 positions match TRBD2. The germline V gene has CDR1 SEHNR and CDR2 FQNEAQ (reference sequence). V lost 5 bases to trimming and J lost 4 bases; unmatched junction nucleotides: 4. The CDR3 has 14 amino acids.

This clone was recorded once. V and J are TRBV28 and TRBJ1-2, with 11 bases aligning to TRBD1. CDR3 length equals 16 residues. V was clipped by 6 bases and J by 8 bases; unmatched bases: 14. The V gene's germline CDR1 is MDHEN and CDR2 SYDVKM. The CDR3 bases are TGTGCCAGCAGCCCCCGCGGGACAGGGGGTTACCTGGGCTACACCTTC. Amino acid sequence: CASSPRGTGGYLGYTF.

The chain has TRBV6-5 and TRBJ2-7; D is perhaps TRBD1 (5 bases). The CDR3 runs to 13 residues. V was shortened by 2 bases and J by 3 bases, with 8 bases between the two germline ends. Germline CDR1 and CDR2: MNHEY and SVGAGI. CDR3 sequence reads: CASSYRQGYEQYF. The CDR3 bases are TGTGCCAGCAGTTACCGGCAGGGCTACGAGCAGTACTTC.

CDR3: CASSFATEAEQYF. The DNA of the CDR3 is TGTGCCAGCAGTTTCGCGACAGAGGCCGAGCAGTACTTC. The chain is built from TRBV12-3 or TRBV12-4 and TRBJ2-7, with a weak D call TRBD1 (5 bases). Between the trimmed V and J ends, which lost 3 bases and 6 bases, there was a span of 12 bases. The CDR3 totals 13 residues.

CDR3: CASSFWASDQPQHF. Written as DNA, the CDR3 is TGTGCCAGCAGTTTTTGGGCCAGTGATCAGCCCCAGCATTTT. The V call is TRBV28, the J call TRBJ1-5; D is undetermined. Germline CDR1 MDHEN, CDR2 SYDVKM. The ends were cut back, 3 bases at V and 5 bases at J, with 11 bases in the middle. This CDR3 is 14 amino acids long.

The rearrangement joins TRBV2 to TRBJ2-3; tentatively, D is TRBD1 (5 bases). The V gene lost 7 bases and the J gene lost 3 bases, with 11 bases spanning the gap. In germline, CDR1 is SNHLY, CDR2 FYNNEI. The CDR3 runs to 13 residues. CDR3 sequence (DNA): TGTGCCAGCACCCAGGGAATAACAGATACGCAGTATTTT. The encoded protein is CASTQGITDTQYF.

The chain joins TRBV10-3 to TRBJ1-1; D gene unclear. In germline, CDR1 is ENHRY, CDR2 SYGVKD. The CDR3 runs to 12 residues. With 10 bases removed from V and 4 bases from J, the gap between germline ends came to 13 bases. The CDR3 DNA reads TGTGCCACGAGGCCCTTCGGCACTGAAGCTTTCTTT. The encoded protein is CATRPFGTEAFF.

The chain recombines TRBV9 with TRBJ1-4, with 9 bases fitting TRBD1. V lost 7 bases to trimming and J lost 4 bases; unmatched junction nucleotides: 2. There are 13 residues in the CDR3. The V gene's germline CDR1 is SGDLS and CDR2 YYNGEE. The CDR3: CASRTGDNEKLFF. CDR3 DNA sequence: TGTGCCAGCCGGACAGGGGATAATGAAAAACTGTTTTTT.

This clone was seen a few times. The CDR3 region has the DNA TGCGCCAGCAGCTTGGGGACAGCCACTGAAGCTTTCTTT. Translation gives CASSLGTATEAFF. V and J are TRBV5-1 and TRBJ1-1, with D possibly TRBD1 on 6 matching bases. This CDR3 has 13 residues. Germline V gives CDR1 SGHRS, CDR2 YFSETQ. V lost 0 bases and J lost 4, with 7 bases in between. Using reference TRBV5-1 and TRBJ1-1 for the parts outside the CDR3, the full variable domain is KAGVTQTPRYLIKTRGQQVTLSCSPISGHRSVSWYQQTPGQGLQFLFEYFSETQRNKGNFPGRFSGRQFSNSRSEMNVSTLELGDSALYLCASSLGTATEAFFGQGTRLTVV.